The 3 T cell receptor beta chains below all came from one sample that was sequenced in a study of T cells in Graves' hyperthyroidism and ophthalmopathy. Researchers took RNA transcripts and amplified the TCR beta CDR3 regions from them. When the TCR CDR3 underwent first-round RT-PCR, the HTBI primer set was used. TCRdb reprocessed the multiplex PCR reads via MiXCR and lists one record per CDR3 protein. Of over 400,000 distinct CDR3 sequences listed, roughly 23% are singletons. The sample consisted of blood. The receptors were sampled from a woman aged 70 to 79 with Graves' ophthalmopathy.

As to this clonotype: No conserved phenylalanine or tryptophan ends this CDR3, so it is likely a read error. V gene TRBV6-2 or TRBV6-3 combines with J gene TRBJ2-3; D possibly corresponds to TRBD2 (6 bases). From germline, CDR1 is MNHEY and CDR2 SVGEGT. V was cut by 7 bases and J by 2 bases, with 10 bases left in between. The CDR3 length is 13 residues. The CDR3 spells CASISGDTDTQYV. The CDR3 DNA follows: TGTGCCAGCATCTCGGGGGACACAGATACGCAGTATGTT.

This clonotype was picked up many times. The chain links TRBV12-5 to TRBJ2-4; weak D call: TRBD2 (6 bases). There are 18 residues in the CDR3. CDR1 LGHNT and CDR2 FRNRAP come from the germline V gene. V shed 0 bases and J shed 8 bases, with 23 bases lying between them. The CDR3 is CASGLVRSWEAGAYIQYF. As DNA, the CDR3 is TGTGCTAGTGGTTTGGTCCGGTCGTGGGAAGCGGGCGCGTACATTCAGTACTTC.

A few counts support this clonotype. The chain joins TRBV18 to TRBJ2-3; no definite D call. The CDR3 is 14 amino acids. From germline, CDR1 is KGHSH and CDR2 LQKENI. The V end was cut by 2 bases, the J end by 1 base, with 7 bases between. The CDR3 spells CASSPKAGTDTQYF. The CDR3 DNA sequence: TGTGCCAGCTCACCAAAGGCGGGCACAGATACGCAGTATTTT.